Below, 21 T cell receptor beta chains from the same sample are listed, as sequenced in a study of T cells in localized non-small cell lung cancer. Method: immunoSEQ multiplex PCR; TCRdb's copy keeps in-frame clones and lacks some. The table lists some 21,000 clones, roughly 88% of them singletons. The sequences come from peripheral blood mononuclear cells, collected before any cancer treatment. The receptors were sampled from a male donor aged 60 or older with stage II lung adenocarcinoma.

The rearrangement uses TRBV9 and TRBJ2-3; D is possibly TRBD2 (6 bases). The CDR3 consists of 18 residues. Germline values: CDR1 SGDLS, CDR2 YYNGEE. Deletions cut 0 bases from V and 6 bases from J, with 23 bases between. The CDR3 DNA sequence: TGTGCCAGCAGCGTAGAAGGACGGCGGGAAGGAGTTATGGATACGCAGTATTTT. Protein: CASSVEGRREGVMDTQYF. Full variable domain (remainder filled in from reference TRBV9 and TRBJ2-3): DSGVTQTPKHLITATGQRVTLRCSPRSGDLSVYWYQQSLDQGLQFLIQYYNGEERAKGNILERFSAQQFPDLHSELNLSSLELGDSALYFCASSVEGRREGVMDTQYFGPGTRLTVL.

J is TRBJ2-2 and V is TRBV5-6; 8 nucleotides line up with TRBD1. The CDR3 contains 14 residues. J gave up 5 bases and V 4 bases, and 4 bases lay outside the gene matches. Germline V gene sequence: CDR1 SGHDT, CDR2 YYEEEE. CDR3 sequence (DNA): TGTGCCAGCAGCCTGGACAGGGCAACCGGGGAGCTGTTTTTT. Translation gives CASSLDRATGELFF.

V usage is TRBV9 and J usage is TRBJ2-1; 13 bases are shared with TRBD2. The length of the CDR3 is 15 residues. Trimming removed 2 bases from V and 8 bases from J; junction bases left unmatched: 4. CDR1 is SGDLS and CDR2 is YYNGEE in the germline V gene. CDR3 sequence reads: CASSVRLAGGDEQFF. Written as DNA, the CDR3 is TGTGCCAGCAGCGTGCGACTAGCGGGAGGCGATGAGCAGTTCTTC.

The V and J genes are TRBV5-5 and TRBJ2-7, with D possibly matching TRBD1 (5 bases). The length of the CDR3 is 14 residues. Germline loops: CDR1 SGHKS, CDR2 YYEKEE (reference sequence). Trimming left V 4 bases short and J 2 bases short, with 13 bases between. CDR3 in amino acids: CASSPDIPTYEQYF. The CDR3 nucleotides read TGTGCCAGCAGCCCGGACATTCCAACCTACGAGCAGTACTTC.

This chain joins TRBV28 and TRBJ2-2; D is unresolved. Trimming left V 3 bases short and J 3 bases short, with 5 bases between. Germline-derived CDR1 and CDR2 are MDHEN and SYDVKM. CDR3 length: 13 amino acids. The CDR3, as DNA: TGTGCCAGCAGTTTCTCCCACACCGGGGAGCTGTTTTTT. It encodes CASSFSHTGELFF. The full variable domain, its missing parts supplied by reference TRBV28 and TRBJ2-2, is DVKVTQSSRYLVKRTGEKVFLECVQDMDHENMFWYRQDPGLGLRLIYFSYDVKMKEKGDIPEGYSVSREKKERFSLILESASTNQTSMYLCASSFSHTGELFFGEGSRLTVL.

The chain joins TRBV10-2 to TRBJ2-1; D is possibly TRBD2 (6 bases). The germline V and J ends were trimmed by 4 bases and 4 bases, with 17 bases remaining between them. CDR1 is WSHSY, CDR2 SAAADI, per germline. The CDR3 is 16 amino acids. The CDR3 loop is CASSGSGDLTYNEQFF. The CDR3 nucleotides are TGCGCCAGCAGTGGCTCGGGAGACCTTACGTACAATGAGCAGTTCTTC.

CDR3: CASRTPNPPYEQYF. The CDR3 DNA follows: TGTGCCAGCAGGACCCCTAATCCACCCTACGAGCAGTACTTC. The rearrangement uses TRBV28 and TRBJ2-7; D gene ambiguous. Germline CDR1 reads MDHEN; CDR2 reads SYDVKM. V gave up 6 bases and J gave up 2 bases, with 14 bases separating them. The CDR3 has 14 residues.

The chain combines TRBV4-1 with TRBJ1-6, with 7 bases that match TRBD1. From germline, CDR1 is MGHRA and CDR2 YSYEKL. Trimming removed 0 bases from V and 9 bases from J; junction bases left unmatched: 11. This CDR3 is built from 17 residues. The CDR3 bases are TGCGCCAGCAGCCAAGATCCACGTTTTGGGACAGCTTCACCCCTCCACTTT. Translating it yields CASSQDPRFGTASPLHF.

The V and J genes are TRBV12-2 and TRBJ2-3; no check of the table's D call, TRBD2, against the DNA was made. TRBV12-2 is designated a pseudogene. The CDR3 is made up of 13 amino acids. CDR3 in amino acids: CASRRRPSDTQYF. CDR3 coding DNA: TGTGCAAGTCGCCGCAGACCTAGTGATACGCAGTATTTT.

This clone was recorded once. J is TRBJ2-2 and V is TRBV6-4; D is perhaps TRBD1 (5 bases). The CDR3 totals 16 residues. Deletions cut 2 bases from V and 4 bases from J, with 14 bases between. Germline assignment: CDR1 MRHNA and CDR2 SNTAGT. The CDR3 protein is CASSDRGIVSTGELFF. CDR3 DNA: TGTGCCAGCAGTGACAGGGGAATAGTAAGCACCGGGGAGCTGTTTTTT.

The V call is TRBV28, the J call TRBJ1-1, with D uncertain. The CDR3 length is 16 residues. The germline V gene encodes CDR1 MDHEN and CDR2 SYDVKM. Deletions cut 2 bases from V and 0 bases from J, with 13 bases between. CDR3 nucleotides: TGTGCCAGCAGTTTACAGGCTGGCCACATGAACACTGAAGCTTTCTTT. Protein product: CASSLQAGHMNTEAFF.

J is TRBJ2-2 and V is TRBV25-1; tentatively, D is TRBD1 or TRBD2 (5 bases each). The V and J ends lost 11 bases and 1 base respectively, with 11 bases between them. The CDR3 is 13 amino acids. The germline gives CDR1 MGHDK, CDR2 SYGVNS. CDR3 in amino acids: CASGLRNTGELFF. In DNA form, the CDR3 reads TGTGCCTCGGGGCTAAGGAACACCGGGGAGCTGTTTTTT.

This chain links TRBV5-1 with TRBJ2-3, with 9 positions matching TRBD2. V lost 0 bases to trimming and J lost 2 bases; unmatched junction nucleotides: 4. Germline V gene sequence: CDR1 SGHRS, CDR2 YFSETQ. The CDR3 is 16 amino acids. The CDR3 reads CASSLAPSGTTDTQYF. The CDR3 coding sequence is TGCGCCAGCAGCTTGGCCCCTAGCGGGACCACAGATACGCAGTATTTT.

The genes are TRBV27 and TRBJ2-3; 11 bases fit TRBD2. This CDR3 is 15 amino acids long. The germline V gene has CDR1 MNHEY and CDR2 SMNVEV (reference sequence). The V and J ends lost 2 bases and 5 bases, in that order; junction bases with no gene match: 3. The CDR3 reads CASSLTLAGGDTQYF. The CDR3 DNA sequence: TGTGCCAGCAGTTTAACGCTAGCGGGAGGAGATACGCAGTATTTT.

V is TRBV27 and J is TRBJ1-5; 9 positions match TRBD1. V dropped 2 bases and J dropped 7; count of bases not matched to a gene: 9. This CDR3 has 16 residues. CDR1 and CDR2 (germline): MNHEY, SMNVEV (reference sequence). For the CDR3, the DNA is TGTGCCAGCAGTTTACTCGGACAGGGGAGAGGACAGCCCCAGCATTTT. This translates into CASSLLGQGRGQPQHF.

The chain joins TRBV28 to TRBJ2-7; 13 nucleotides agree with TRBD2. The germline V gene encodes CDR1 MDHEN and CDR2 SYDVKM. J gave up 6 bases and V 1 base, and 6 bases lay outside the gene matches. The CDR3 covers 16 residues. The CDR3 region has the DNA TGTGCCAGCAGTTTATTCGGACTAGCGGGAGTTACCGAGCAGTACTTC. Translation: CASSLFGLAGVTEQYF.

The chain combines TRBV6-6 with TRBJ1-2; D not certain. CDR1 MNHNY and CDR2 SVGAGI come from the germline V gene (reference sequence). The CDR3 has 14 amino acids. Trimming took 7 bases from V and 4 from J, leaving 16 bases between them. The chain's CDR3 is CASTPRTTSYGYTF. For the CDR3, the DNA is TGTGCCAGCACTCCGAGGACCACTTCCTATGGCTACACCTTC.

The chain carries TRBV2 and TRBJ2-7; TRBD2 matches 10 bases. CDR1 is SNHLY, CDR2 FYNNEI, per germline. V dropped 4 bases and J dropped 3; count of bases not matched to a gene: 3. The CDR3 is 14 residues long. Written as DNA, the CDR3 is TGTGCCAGCAGTGTCACTAGCGGGATCTACGAGCAGTACTTC. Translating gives CASSVTSGIYEQYF.

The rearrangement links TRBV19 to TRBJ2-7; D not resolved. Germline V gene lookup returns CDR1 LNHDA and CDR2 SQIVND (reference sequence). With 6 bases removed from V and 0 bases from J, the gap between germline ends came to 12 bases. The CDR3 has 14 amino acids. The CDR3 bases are TGTGCCAGTAGCATATCCGGGTCCTCCTACGAGCAGTACTTC. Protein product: CASSISGSSYEQYF. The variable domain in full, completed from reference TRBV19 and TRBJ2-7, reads DGGITQSPKYLFRKEGQNVTLSCEQNLNHDAMYWYRQDPGQGLRLIYYSQIVNDFQKGDIAEGYSVSREKKESFPLTVTSAQKNPTAFYLCASSISGSSYEQYFGPGTRLTVT.

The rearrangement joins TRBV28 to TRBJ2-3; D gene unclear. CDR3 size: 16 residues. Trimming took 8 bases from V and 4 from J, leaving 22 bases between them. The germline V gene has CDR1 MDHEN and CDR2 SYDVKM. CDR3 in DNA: TGTGCCAGCTCCCCCCCCGTTGGGGTAGGCGCAGATACGCAGTATTTT. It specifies CASSPPVGVGADTQYF.

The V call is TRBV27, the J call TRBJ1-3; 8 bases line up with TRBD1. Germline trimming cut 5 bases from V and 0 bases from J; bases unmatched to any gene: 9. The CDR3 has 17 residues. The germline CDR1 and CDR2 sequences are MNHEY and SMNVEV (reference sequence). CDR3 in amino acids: CASSPRTGWASGNTIYF. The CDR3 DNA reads TGTGCCAGCAGTCCAAGGACAGGGTGGGCCTCTGGAAACACCATATATTTT.